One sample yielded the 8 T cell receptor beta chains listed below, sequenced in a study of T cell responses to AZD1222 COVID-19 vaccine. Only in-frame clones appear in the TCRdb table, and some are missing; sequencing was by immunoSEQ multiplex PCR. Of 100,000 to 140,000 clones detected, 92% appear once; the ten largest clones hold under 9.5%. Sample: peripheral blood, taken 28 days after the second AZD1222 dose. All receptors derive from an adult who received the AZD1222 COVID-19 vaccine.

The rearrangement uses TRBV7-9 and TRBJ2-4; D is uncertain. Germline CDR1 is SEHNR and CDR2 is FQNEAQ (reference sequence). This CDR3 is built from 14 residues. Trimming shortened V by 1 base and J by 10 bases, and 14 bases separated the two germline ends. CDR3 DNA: TGTGCCAGCAGCTTAGTGGTGAAATGGGAAATTCAGTACTTC. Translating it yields CASSLVVKWEIQYF.

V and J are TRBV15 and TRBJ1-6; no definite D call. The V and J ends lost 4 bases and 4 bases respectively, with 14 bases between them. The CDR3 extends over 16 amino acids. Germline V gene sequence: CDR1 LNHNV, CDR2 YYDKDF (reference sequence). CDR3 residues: CATSTGGRQYNSPLHF. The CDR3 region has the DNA TGTGCCACCAGCACAGGAGGCAGACAATATAATTCACCCCTCCACTTT.

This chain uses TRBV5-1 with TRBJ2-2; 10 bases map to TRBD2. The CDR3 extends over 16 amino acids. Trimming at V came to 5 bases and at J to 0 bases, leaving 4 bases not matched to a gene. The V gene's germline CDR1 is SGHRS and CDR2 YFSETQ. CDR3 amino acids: CASRILAGSNTGELFF. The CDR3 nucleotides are TGCGCCAGCAGAATACTAGCGGGGTCGAACACCGGGGAGCTGTTTTTT.

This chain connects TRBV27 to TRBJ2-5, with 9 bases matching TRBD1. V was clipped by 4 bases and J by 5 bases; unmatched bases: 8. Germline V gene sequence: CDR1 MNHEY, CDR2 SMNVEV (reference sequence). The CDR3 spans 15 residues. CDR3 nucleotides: TGTGCCAGCAGTTGGCACAGGGGGCGCACTGAGACCCAGTACTTC. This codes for CASSWHRGRTETQYF.

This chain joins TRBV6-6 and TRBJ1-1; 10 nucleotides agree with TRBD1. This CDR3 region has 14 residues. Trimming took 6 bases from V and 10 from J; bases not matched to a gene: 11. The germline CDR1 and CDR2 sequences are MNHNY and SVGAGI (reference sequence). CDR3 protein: CASRLPGQGRAAFF. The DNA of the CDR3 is TGTGCCAGCAGGCTACCGGGACAGGGGCGTGCAGCTTTCTTT.

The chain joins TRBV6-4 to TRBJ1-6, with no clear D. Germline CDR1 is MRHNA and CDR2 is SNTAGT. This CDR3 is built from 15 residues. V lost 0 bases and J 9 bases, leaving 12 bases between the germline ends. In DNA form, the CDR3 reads TGTGCCAGCAGTGACTCGGCCACGGACGGTTCACCCCTCCACTTT. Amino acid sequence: CASSDSATDGSPLHF.

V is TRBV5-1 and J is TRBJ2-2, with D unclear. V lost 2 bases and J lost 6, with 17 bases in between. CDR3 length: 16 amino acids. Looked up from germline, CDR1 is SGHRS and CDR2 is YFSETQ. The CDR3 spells CASSFLVDPVPGELFF. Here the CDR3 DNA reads TGCGCCAGCAGCTTCTTAGTGGACCCAGTCCCCGGGGAGCTGTTTTTT.

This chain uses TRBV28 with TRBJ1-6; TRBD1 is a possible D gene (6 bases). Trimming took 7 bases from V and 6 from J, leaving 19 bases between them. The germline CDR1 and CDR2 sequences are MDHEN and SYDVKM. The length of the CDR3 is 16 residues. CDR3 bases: TGTGCCAGCACTTCCACCGGGACAAATTCTAATTCACCCCTCCACTTT. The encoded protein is CASTSTGTNSNSPLHF.